The present entry profiles one TCR beta chain with its context. The entry originates in a study of T-cell reconstitution after alpha-beta-depleted transplantation in children. Germline loops: CDR1 WSHSY, CDR2 SAAADI. The CDR3 has 14 amino acids. Trimming at V came to 1 base and at J to 4 bases, leaving 3 bases not matched to a gene. TCRbeta library preparation incorporated unique molecular identifiers. Via MiXCR, TCRdb re-called the PCR reads, giving one row per CDR3 protein. The sample contains about 500,000 distinct CDR3 sequences, 32% of which appear only once. The chain combines TRBV10-2 with TRBJ1-2, with 7 nucleotides matching TRBD1. The sample consisted of PBMCs from the stem cell graft donor, taken from the stem cell graft. This TCR was recovered from a human donor who donated a stem cell graft to a child with aplastic anemia. The CDR3 reads CASSEYRGGYGYTF. The CDR3 DNA reads as TGCGCCAGCAGTGAGTACAGGGGAGGCTATGGCTACACCTTC.